This T cell receptor beta chain is from a study of response to subunit inactivated influenza vaccine. Findings and caveats of the study: Every seasonal influenza vaccination brings in few new T cells, the authors suggested.

This clonotype has more than one count but fewer than ten. What it binds is not known. TCRdb re-derived calls from the RT-PCR reads in MiXCR, one entry per CDR3 protein. The repertoire includes about 520,000 distinct CDR3 sequences, 25% of them detected once, and 1.9% sits in the top ten. The sample here was CD4+ T cells sorted from PBMCs, taken approximately 5 days after vaccination. The TCR sequence derives from a man aged 45-65 years who received an inactivated influenza vaccine.

The CDR3, as DNA: TGTGCTACAGCAAAATCCCCCACCTACAATGAGCAGTTCTTC. Its protein is CATAKSPTYNEQFF. V gene TRBV7-3 combines with J gene TRBJ2-1; no clear D gene. The CDR3 is made up of 14 amino acids. The V gene's germline CDR1 is SGHTA and CDR2 FQGTGA.